This T cell receptor (beta chain) was recorded in a study of blood T cell repertoires in COVID-19. With 3 bases removed from V and 3 bases from J, the gap between germline ends came to 6 bases. The germline CDR1 and CDR2 sequences are LNHDA and SQIVND (reference sequence). The CDR3 totals 13 residues. Libraries were prepared by immunoSEQ multiplex PCR; TCRdb keeps only in-frame clonotypes and omits some of them. The top ten clones hold roughly 6.7% of a sample with approximately 46,000 clones, around 85% of them seen once. This receptor was identified in a man aged 55 to 70 with acute or convalescent COVID-19. The sample comprised peripheral blood. The genes are TRBV19 and TRBJ2-1; D is unresolved. This CDR3 reads CASSIQLYNEQFF. CDR3 coding DNA: TGTGCCAGTAGTATTCAACTCTACAATGAGCAGTTCTTC.